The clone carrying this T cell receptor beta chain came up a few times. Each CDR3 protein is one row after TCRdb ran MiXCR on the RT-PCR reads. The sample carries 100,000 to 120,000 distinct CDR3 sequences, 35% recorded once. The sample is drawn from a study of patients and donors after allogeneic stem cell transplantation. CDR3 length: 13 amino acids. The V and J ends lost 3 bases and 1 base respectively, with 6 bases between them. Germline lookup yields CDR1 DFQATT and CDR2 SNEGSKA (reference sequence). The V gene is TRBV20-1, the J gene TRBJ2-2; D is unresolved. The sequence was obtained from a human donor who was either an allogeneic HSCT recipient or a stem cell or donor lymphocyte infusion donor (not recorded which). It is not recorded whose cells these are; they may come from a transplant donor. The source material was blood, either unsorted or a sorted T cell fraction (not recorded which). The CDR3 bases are TGCAGTGCTAGGGCGAGGAACACCGGGGAGCTGTTTTTT. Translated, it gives CSARARNTGELFF.